This T cell receptor (beta chain) was retrieved from a study of long-term antiretroviral therapy in people with HIV. Study-wide results and caveats: The range of CDR3 lengths in HIV repertoires proved narrower than that found in controls.

The CDR3 consists of 13 residues. Trimming removed 0 bases at V and 4 bases at J, with 6 bases between. Germline values: CDR1 MGHRA, CDR2 YSYEKL. Running of the v3.0 immunoSEQ assay took place at survey level. Profiled with immunoSEQ multiplex PCR; TCRdb holds only in-frame clones, not every one. The sample holds 25,000 to 35,000 clones; over 90% are singletons and the top ten take 10%. Remarks on this clone: Its specificity is not known.

Sequences were derived from unsorted PBMCs, sampled 6.2 years after starting antiretroviral therapy. The sequence came from a man aged 35 to 55 with HIV. V gene TRBV4-1 combines with J gene TRBJ1-1; no firm D call. The CDR3 sequence is CASSQDEITEAFF. In DNA form, the CDR3 reads TGCGCCAGCAGCCAAGATGAAATCACTGAAGCTTTCTTT.